The entry below gives a single TCR beta chain sequence along with its context. The sample originates from a study of blood T cell repertoires in COVID-19. About the study: Specimens from acute and convalescent COVID-19 originated in the United States, Italy and Spain. In each case, the material was cDNA or gDNA derived from T cells, B-cell-depleted T cells, or PBMCs.

How the authors handled the data: Nucleated cell number was recorded as an estimate derived from reference gene primer amplification. TCRdb's table, derived via immunoSEQ multiplex PCR, lists solely in-frame clones and lacks some. V and J calls and clone size follow that table, whereas D and trimming were derived from the DNA. This table has 200,000 to 250,000 clones, roughly 85% appearing once. Trimming left V 7 bases short and J 0 bases short, with 21 bases between. CDR3 length equals 17 residues. Germline lookup yields CDR1 SGHTA and CDR2 FQGNSA. The TCR originated in a woman in her late teens or twenties who had recovered from COVID-19. The chain joins TRBV7-2 to TRBJ1-2; TRBD1 is a possible D gene (5 bases). Sequencing used peripheral blood. The CDR3 sequence: CASTPADTGGPNYGYTF. DNA for the CDR3: TGTGCCAGCACCCCAGCGGACACGGGAGGCCCTAACTATGGCTACACCTTC.